This TCR beta chain comes out of a study of CD8 T cells in Susac syndrome. Negative isolation was applied to CD8+ and CD4+ T cells, and FACS enrichment was applied to TEMRA cells. With random hexamers, roughly 0.5 to 1 ug RNA was reverse transcribed. Across 54 Vbeta and 13 Jbeta, TCR beta CDR3 was amplified with immunoSEQ multiplex PCR. Using its own MiXCR run on the immunoSEQ multiplex PCR reads, TCRdb lists one record per CDR3 protein. This table has 100,000 to 150,000 distinct CDR3 sequences, approximately 95% appearing once. V lost 5 bases and J 5 bases, leaving 12 bases between the germline ends. Per germline, CDR1 MGHDK and CDR2 SYGVNS. This CDR3 region has 13 residues.

The clonotype was recovered from a human donor with multiple sclerosis. The V gene is TRBV25-1, the J gene TRBJ1-1, with a weak D call TRBD1 (5 bases). What was sequenced was CD8+ T cells from PBMCs. In DNA, the CDR3 is TGTGCCAGCAGTCCAGGGCTTACGACTGAAGCTTTCTTT. Protein product: CASSPGLTTEAFF.